Following are 20 T cell receptor beta chains from one sample sequenced in a study of metastatic and nonmetastatic thyroid tumors. TCRdb re-called the PCR reads via MiXCR. The table records tens of thousands of clones, less than 5% of them present only once. Prior to thyroid surgery, none of the patients had received any treatment. Source material: blood. The receptors shown here come from a female donor with papillary thyroid cancer or a benign thyroid nodule (not recorded which). Some clones in this sample may be carry-over from other donors' samples.

This clone occurred many times. The chain links TRBV7-9 to TRBJ1-5; D is unresolved. Germline values: CDR1 SEHNR, CDR2 FQNEAQ (reference sequence). The CDR3 runs to 12 residues. Between the trimmed V and J ends, which lost 5 bases and 4 bases, there was a span of 6 bases. CDR3: CASSTTNQPQHF. The CDR3 DNA sequence: TGTGCCAGCAGCACTACTAATCAGCCCCAGCATTTT.

Many counts were recorded for this clone. This chain uses TRBV12-3 or TRBV12-4 with TRBJ1-1; the D gene is possibly TRBD1 (5 bases). The CDR3 contains 15 residues. With 6 bases removed from V and 0 bases from J, the gap between germline ends came to 14 bases. For the CDR3, the DNA is TGTGCCAGCAGGTCGCCCGACAGCCTGAACACTGAAGCTTTCTTT. Translating it yields CASRSPDSLNTEAFF.

Only a few counts were recorded for this clone. The chain employs TRBV19 and TRBJ2-2; D perhaps matches TRBD2 (6 bases). CDR1 and CDR2 (germline): LNHDA, SQIVND (reference sequence). CDR3 size: 14 residues. V was shortened by 7 bases and J by 0 bases, with 9 bases between the two germline ends. The CDR3 spells CASTGVSNTGELFF. In DNA, the CDR3 is TGTGCCAGTACGGGAGTTTCGAACACCGGGGAGCTGTTTTTT.

This clone was observed many times. This chain uses TRBV20-1 with TRBJ2-3; D is ambiguous. Trimming shortened V by 2 bases and J by 2 bases, and 11 bases separated the two germline ends. Germline V CDR1 and CDR2: DFQATT, SNEGSKA (reference sequence). The CDR3 has 14 residues. This chain's CDR3 is CSARTVPSTDTQYF. In DNA, the CDR3 is TGCAGTGCTAGAACGGTCCCCTCCACAGATACGCAGTATTTT.

This clone was observed at least ten times. This specimen includes other DNA sequences encoding the same CDR3. The chain carries TRBV5-1 and TRBJ2-2; 9 bases match TRBD1. The germline CDR1 and CDR2 sequences are SGHRS and YFSETQ. This CDR3 has 15 residues. V shed 3 bases, J shed 4 bases, and the junction held 4 bases outside the gene matches. CDR3 DNA: TGCGCCAGCAGCTGGGGACAGGGTGGCACCGGGGAGCTGTTTTTT. Protein sequence: CASSWGQGGTGELFF.

This clone has a count of ten or more. Germline is not matched at one junction end, which may reflect a read error. V gene TRBV6-1 combines with J gene TRBJ1-1; 7 bases match TRBD1. The CDR3 consists of 13 residues. In germline, CDR1 is MNHNS, CDR2 SASEGT. Here the CDR3 DNA reads TGCACCGCCCGGGGGACAGCTAACACTGAAGCTTTCTTT. This sequence encodes CTARGTANTEAFF.

Many counts were recorded for this clone. The rearrangement links TRBV3-1 to TRBJ2-3; D gene unclear. The V end was cut by 1 base, the J end by 11 bases, with 10 bases between. The CDR3 has 12 amino acids. CDR1 is LGHDT, CDR2 YNNKEL, per germline (reference sequence). CDR3 in amino acids: CASSQVTHLQYF. The CDR3 DNA sequence: TGTGCCAGCAGCCAAGTGACGCACCTGCAGTATTTT.

V usage is TRBV6-1 and J usage is TRBJ2-7; no reliable D call. The V end was cut by 4 bases, the J end by 3 bases, with 4 bases between. The CDR3 has 11 amino acids. The V gene's germline CDR1 is MNHNS and CDR2 SASEGT. The CDR3 bases are TGTGCCAGCAGTGGAGGCTACGAGCAGTACTTC. It translates to CASSGGYEQYF.

The genes are TRBV5-1 and TRBJ2-5; 7 bases map to TRBD2. CDR1 is SGHRS, CDR2 YFSETQ, per germline. J was trimmed by 9 bases and V by 0 bases; bases with no gene match: 8. This CDR3 is 14 amino acids long. The CDR3 reads CASSLEVRGGAQYF. For the CDR3, the DNA is TGCGCCAGCAGCTTGGAAGTGCGTGGGGGGGCCCAGTACTTC.

A note on this clone: A much larger clone is a single base away; this may be a read error. This CDR3 is also generated by other DNA sequences in the sample. The rearrangement joins TRBV18 to TRBJ1-4, with 8 bases aligning to TRBD1. The CDR3 runs to 15 residues. With V trimmed by 0 bases and J by 9 bases, 6 bases remained unmatched. Looked up from germline, CDR1 is KGHSH and CDR2 is LQKENI. In nucleotides, the CDR3 is TGTGCCAGCTCACCACCGACAGGGGCTGAAAAAAAACTGTTTTTT. Translating gives CASSPPTGAEKKLFF. Complete variable domain (other parts from reference TRBV18 and TRBJ1-4): NAGVMQNPRHLVRRRGQEARLRCSPMKGHSHVYWYRQLPEEGLKFMVYLQKENIIDESGMPKERFSAEFPKEGPSILRIQQVVRGDSAAYFCASSPPTGAEKKLFFGSGTQLSVL.

This clone was picked up many times. The chain carries TRBV10-3 and TRBJ2-7; 8 positions match TRBD1. From germline, CDR1 is ENHRY and CDR2 SYGVKD. Trimming cost V 0 bases and J 2 bases; bases outside gene matches: 6. The length of the CDR3 is 16 residues. DNA for the CDR3: TGTGCCATCAGTGAGTCGGAGGACAGGGTTCCCTACGAGCAGTACTTC. Translated: CAISESEDRVPYEQYF.

This clone was seen only a few times. The genes are TRBV20-1 and TRBJ2-3; D might be TRBD2 (6 bases). Trimming pared 0 bases from V and 3 bases from J, leaving 19 bases between. Germline CDR1 reads DFQATT; CDR2 reads SNEGSKA (reference sequence). The CDR3 loop spans 17 amino acids. CDR3 sequence: CSARDSFQAGTTDTQYF. Here the CDR3 DNA reads TGCAGTGCTAGAGATTCCTTTCAGGCGGGAACGACAGATACGCAGTATTTT.

This clone was seen repeatedly, ten times or more. The chain links TRBV3-1 to TRBJ2-7; D tentatively reads TRBD1 or TRBD2 (5 bases each). Trimming took off 1 base at V and 9 bases at J, with 13 bases between the two ends. CDR1 and CDR2 from the germline V gene are LGHDT and YNNKEL (reference sequence). This CDR3 contains 13 residues. The CDR3: CASSQVWGSGQYF. The CDR3 region has the DNA TGTGCCAGCAGCCAAGTTTGGGGGTCCGGGCAGTACTTC.

CDR3 residues: CASSGPDRIRYTF. In DNA, the CDR3 is TGTGCCAGCAGTGGACCCGACCGAATTCGCTACACCTTC. This chain joins TRBV2 and TRBJ1-2, with D hard to call. Germline V gene sequence: CDR1 SNHLY, CDR2 FYNNEI. Deletions cut 4 bases from V and 9 bases from J, with 15 bases between. The CDR3 is made up of 13 amino acids.

The chain recombines TRBV6-1 with TRBJ1-5; tentatively, D is TRBD1 (6 bases). The germline CDR1 and CDR2 sequences are MNHNS and SASEGT. V lost 5 bases and J lost 0, with 14 bases in between. The length of the CDR3 is 16 residues. CDR3 loop: CASSSQGSLSNQPQHF. DNA for the CDR3: TGTGCCAGCAGTTCGCAGGGGTCGCTTAGCAATCAGCCCCAGCATTTT.

Many counts were recorded for this clone. This chain links TRBV2 with TRBJ2-7; 9 positions match TRBD2. Germline CDR1 reads SNHLY; CDR2 reads FYNNEI. J was trimmed by 0 bases and V by 7 bases; bases with no gene match: 7. There are 15 residues in the CDR3. This chain's CDR3 is CASKTLAGSSYEQYF. CDR3 bases: TGTGCCAGCAAGACCCTAGCGGGGTCCTCCTACGAGCAGTACTTC.

J is TRBJ2-3 and V is TRBV29-1, with 8 bases that match TRBD2. Germline V lookup: CDR1 SQVTM, CDR2 ANQGSEA. This CDR3 spans 14 amino acids. J gave up 4 bases and V 8 bases, and 11 bases lay outside the gene matches. The CDR3 nucleotides are TGCAGCTCAACTTCGACTAGCGTGGCAGATACGCAGTATTTT. Translation: CSSTSTSVADTQYF.

The rearrangement joins TRBV30 to TRBJ2-2, with a weak D call TRBD2 (5 bases). Trimming cost V 0 bases and J 9 bases, with 11 bases left between them. This CDR3 spans 13 amino acids. The germline V gene encodes CDR1 GTSNPN and CDR2 SVGIG (reference sequence). The CDR3 DNA reads TGTGCCTGGAGTGTACTAGTGGGGAGGGAGCTGTTTTTT. Translating it yields CAWSVLVGRELFF.

This clone was seen at least ten times. The chain joins TRBV18 to TRBJ1-6, with 10 bases that match TRBD1. Germline values: CDR1 KGHSH, CDR2 LQKENI. The trim removed 3 bases at V and 7 bases at J, leaving 6 bases unmatched. The CDR3 runs 16 residues. Written as DNA, the CDR3 is TGTGCCAGCTCACCCAATTGGGACAGGGGAAATTCACCCCTCCACTTT. Translating it yields CASSPNWDRGNSPLHF.

This clone was picked up a small number of times. Just one base apart from a much larger clone, this may be a read error. The DNA is left out, because the CDR3 cannot be placed on it with certainty; the CDR3 is given as TCRdb lists it. The CDR3 sequence is CASSLVGVGKGTQCF. The rearrangement joins TRBV7-9 to TRBJ2-5; TRBD1 was called by the table and not checked on the DNA. The CDR3 numbers 15 amino acids, ends counted. The germline V gene has CDR1 SEHNR and CDR2 FQNEAQ (reference sequence).